Presented here are 8 T cell receptor beta chains from one specimen sequenced in a study of post-analysis software for immune sequencing data. Study-level findings and limits: Elevated frequency relative to controls characterized several TRBV segments in patients, TRBV5-6, TRBV5-1 and TRBV20-1 among them.

TCR beta cDNA libraries had unique molecular identifiers. MiXCR, run by TCRdb on the PCR reads, gives a single entry per CDR3 protein. Of about 810,000 distinct CDR3 sequences in the sample, around 50% were seen once. The antigens of these receptors remain unknown. Source material: blood. The receptors shown here come from a girl aged 5-17 years with multiple sclerosis.

This chain links TRBV20-1 with TRBJ2-5; TRBD2 agrees at 8 bases. The junction had 6 bases not matched to a gene; V was cut back by 5 bases and J by 4 bases. The CDR3 extends over 13 amino acids. Germline CDR1 reads DFQATT; CDR2 reads SNEGSKA (reference sequence). DNA for the CDR3: TGCAGTGCTTACCCGGGGGGGGGAGAGACCCAGTACTTC. Translated: CSAYPGGGETQYF.

This clonotype was seen a few times. V is TRBV29-1 and J is TRBJ2-7, with 7 bases identical to TRBD1. Trimming took 7 bases from V and 0 from J; bases not matched to a gene: 9. The CDR3 sequence is 14 residues long. Germline V gene sequence: CDR1 SQVTM, CDR2 ANQGSEA. CDR3 loop: CSAYRDSVSYEQYF. The CDR3 DNA reads TGCAGCGCTTACCGGGACAGCGTCTCCTACGAGCAGTACTTC.

There are a few counts of this clonotype. This chain joins TRBV29-1 and TRBJ2-1; TRBD2 agrees at 8 bases. Trimming cost V 1 base and J 9 bases; bases outside gene matches: 8. This CDR3 is 14 amino acids long. The V gene's germline CDR1 is SQVTM and CDR2 ANQGSEA. DNA for the CDR3: TGCAGCGTTGAAGTCCCCCCCGGGGGGGGTGAGCAGTTCTTC. Translation: CSVEVPPGGGEQFF.

The gene calls are TRBV7-2 and TRBJ2-7, with no clear D. With 1 base removed from V and 3 bases from J, the gap between germline ends came to 10 bases. CDR3 length: 14 amino acids. The germline gives CDR1 SGHTA, CDR2 FQGNSA. The CDR3 DNA reads TGTGCCAGCAGCTTAGACCCAGGATACTACGAGCAGTACTTC. Protein product: CASSLDPGYYEQYF.

CDR3 bases: TGTGCCAGCAGCGCAGAAATTTCTTGGGAGCAGTTCTTC. Residues: CASSAEISWEQFF. V gene TRBV7-9 combines with J gene TRBJ2-1; D is unclear. The CDR3 sequence is 13 residues long. V was trimmed by 5 bases and J by 10 bases, leaving 15 bases between them. Germline V lookup: CDR1 SEHNR, CDR2 FQNEAQ (reference sequence).

The chain is built from TRBV27 and TRBJ2-7; 7 bases align to TRBD2. The CDR3 has 14 residues. The germline gives CDR1 MNHEY, CDR2 SMNVEV (reference sequence). V was pared by 3 bases and J by 0 bases, with 2 bases of the junction left unmatched. CDR3 DNA: TGTGCCAGCAGTTTGGGGACTACCTCCTACGAGCAGTACTTC. This sequence encodes CASSLGTTSYEQYF.

The chain carries TRBV2 and TRBJ2-5; 12 positions match TRBD1. The length of the CDR3 is 15 residues. V was pared by 8 bases and J by 4 bases, with 8 bases of the junction left unmatched. The germline V gene has CDR1 SNHLY and CDR2 FYNNEI. CDR3 bases: TGTGCCAGCCCAAGGGACAGGGGGCGCCGAGAGACCCAGTACTTC. Translating it yields CASPRDRGRRETQYF.

The chain uses TRBV21-1 and TRBJ2-1; the table's D call, TRBD2, was not checked against the DNA. TRBV21-1 is a pseudogene locus. CDR3 length: 17 amino acids. The CDR3 DNA reads as TGTGCCAGCAGCAAAATAGACCTAGCGGGGCTGGTTAATGAGCAGTTCTTC. It codes for CASSKIDLAGLVNEQFF.